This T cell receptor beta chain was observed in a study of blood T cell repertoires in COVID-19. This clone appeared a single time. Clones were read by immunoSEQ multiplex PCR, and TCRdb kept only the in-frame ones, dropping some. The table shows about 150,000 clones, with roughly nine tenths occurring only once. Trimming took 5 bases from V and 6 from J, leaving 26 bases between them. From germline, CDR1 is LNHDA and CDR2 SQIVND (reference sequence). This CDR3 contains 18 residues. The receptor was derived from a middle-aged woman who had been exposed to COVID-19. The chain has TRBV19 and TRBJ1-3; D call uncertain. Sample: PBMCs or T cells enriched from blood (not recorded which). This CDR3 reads CASSPTAIFRNEENTIYF. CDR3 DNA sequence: TGTGCCAGTAGTCCGACCGCTATCTTCAGGAACGAAGAAAACACCATATATTTT.